This T cell receptor (beta chain) emerged from a study of T-cell reconstitution after alpha-beta-depleted transplantation in children. Trimming removed 4 bases from V and 2 bases from J, with 15 bases in between. The germline CDR1 and CDR2 sequences are ENHRY and SYGVKD. The CDR3 has 15 amino acids. The TCRbeta library was prepared with unique molecular identifiers. Using its own MiXCR run on the PCR reads, TCRdb lists one record per CDR3 protein. The sample holds 90,000 to 100,000 distinct CDR3 sequences, around a quarter seen once. There are a few counts of this clonotype. What it binds is not known. General study results and limits: At the one-year point after transplant, T-cell counts and TCRbeta diversity were found to come mostly from T cells that had been newly produced. Reports say that about two months after transplant, the alpha-beta T cells came out of several hundred graft clones that had expanded. Some patients showed high day-60 TCRbeta diversity, which derived from surviving recipient T cells and thymic progenitors.

The sequence was collected from a boy between 2 and 10 years old with acute lymphoblastic leukemia, due to receive a stem cell transplant. The sample here was PBMCs, taken before TCRalphabeta/CD19-depleted stem cell transplant. The V and J genes are TRBV10-3 and TRBJ2-7; maybe TRBD2 (6 bases). As DNA, the CDR3 is TGTGCCATCAGTGTTATTGCGGGGTCAGCCTACGAGCAGTACTTC. Protein sequence: CAISVIAGSAYEQYF.